This T cell receptor (beta chain) originates from a study of blood T cell repertoires in COVID-19. Background on the study: In each case, the material was cDNA or gDNA derived from T cells, B-cell-depleted T cells, or PBMCs.

Sequenced by immunoSEQ multiplex PCR; TCRdb stores in-frame clones only, minus some. This table has over 75,000 clones, 70% to 85% appearing once. The TCR was taken from a man in his 70s with acute or convalescent COVID-19. Sequencing input: peripheral blood.

The CDR3 reads CATLPMGSGGSGTQYF. The DNA for the CDR3 is TGTGCCACCCTCCCAATGGGTAGCGGGGGCTCCGGTACGCAGTATTTT. The rearrangement links TRBV7-8 to TRBJ2-3, with 9 bases fitting TRBD2. V lost 10 bases, J lost 8 bases, and 19 bases stayed unmatched. This CDR3 region has 16 residues. The germline V gene has CDR1 SGHVS and CDR2 FQNEAQ.